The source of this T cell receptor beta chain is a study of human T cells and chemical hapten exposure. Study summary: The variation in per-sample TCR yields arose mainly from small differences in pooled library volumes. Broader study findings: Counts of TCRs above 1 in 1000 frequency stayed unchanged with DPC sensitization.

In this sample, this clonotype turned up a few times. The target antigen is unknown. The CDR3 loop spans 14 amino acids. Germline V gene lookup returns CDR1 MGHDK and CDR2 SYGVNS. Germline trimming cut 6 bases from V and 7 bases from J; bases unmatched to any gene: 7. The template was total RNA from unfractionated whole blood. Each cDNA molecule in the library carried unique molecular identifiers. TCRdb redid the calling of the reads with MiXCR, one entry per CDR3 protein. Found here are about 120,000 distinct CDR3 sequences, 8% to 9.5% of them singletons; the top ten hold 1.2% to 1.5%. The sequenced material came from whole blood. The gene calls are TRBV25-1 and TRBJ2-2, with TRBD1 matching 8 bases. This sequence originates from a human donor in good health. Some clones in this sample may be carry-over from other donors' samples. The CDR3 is CASRGQGAGGELFF. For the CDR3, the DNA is TGTGCCAGCAGAGGACAGGGCGCAGGCGGGGAGCTGTTTTTT.